These 13 T cell receptor beta chains originate from one sample sequenced in a study of shared clonotypes between healthy human individuals. TCRdb's table, derived via immunoSEQ multiplex PCR, lists solely in-frame clones and lacks some. The sample has 550,000 to 600,000 clones, around 76% seen once. Sequencing used PBMCs. These receptors originate from a woman aged 40 to 49 in good health. Some clones in this sample may be carry-over from other donors' samples.

The chain couples TRBV14 to TRBJ2-7; no firm D call. Germline V gene sequence: CDR1 SGHDN, CDR2 FVKESK. The ends were cut back, 3 bases at V and 2 bases at J, with 5 bases in the middle. The CDR3 has 12 amino acids. CDR3 sequence (DNA): TGTGCCAGCAGCCAGCAGGCCTACGAGCAGTACTTC. Translation: CASSQQAYEQYF. The full variable domain, its missing parts supplied by reference TRBV14 and TRBJ2-7, is EAGVTQFPSHSVIEKGQTVTLRCDPISGHDNLYWYRRVMGKEIKFLLHFVKESKQDESGMPNNRFLAERTGGTYSTLKVQPAELEDSGVYFCASSQQAYEQYFGPGTRLTVT.

The chain carries TRBV29-1 and TRBJ2-5; 13 bases are shared with TRBD2. Germline V gene sequence: CDR1 SQVTM, CDR2 ANQGSEA. This CDR3 has 14 residues. The J segment lost 4 bases and the V segment lost 7 bases, leaving 6 bases of the junction unmatched. CDR3 region: CSARTSGSIETQYF. CDR3 DNA: TGCAGCGCTCGGACTAGCGGGAGTATAGAGACCCAGTACTTC.

The chain is built from TRBV7-3 and TRBJ2-3; unclear D gene. The CDR3 contains 14 residues. CDR1 and CDR2 (germline): SGHTA, FQGTGA. V lost 6 bases and J lost 2, with 12 bases in between. The CDR3 loop reads CASSPSRYTDTQYF. DNA for the CDR3: TGTGCCAGCAGTCCCTCCCGCTACACAGATACGCAGTATTTT.

The chain employs TRBV7-2 and TRBJ2-7; 15 bases match TRBD2. Per germline, CDR1 SGHTA and CDR2 FQGNSA. V shed 4 bases and J 7 bases; nucleotides not matched to a gene: 5. This CDR3 is built from 15 residues. This chain's CDR3 is CASSWGLAGGREQYF. CDR3 coding DNA: TGTGCCAGCAGCTGGGGACTAGCGGGAGGCAGGGAGCAGTACTTC. Drawing the rest from reference TRBV7-2 and TRBJ2-7, the complete variable domain is GAGVSQSPSNKVTEKGKDVELRCDPISGHTALYWYRQSLGQGLEFLIYFQGNSAPDKSGLPSDRFSAERTGGSVSTLTIQRTQQEDSAVYLCASSWGLAGGREQYFGPGTRLTVT.

The rearrangement uses TRBV7-2 and TRBJ2-5; D possibly corresponds to TRBD1 (5 bases). The germline V gene encodes CDR1 SGHTA and CDR2 FQGNSA. V was pared by 3 bases and J by 8 bases, with 16 bases between. CDR3 length equals 14 residues. In DNA, the CDR3 is TGTGCCAGCAGCTTCGACAGCCCAGTTAGAACCCAGTACTTC. Encoded protein: CASSFDSPVRTQYF.

This sequence joins TRBV5-1 and TRBJ2-7, with 7 bases that match TRBD1. The V and J ends lost 4 bases and 6 bases, in that order; junction bases with no gene match: 10. This CDR3 spans 14 amino acids. Germline V lookup: CDR1 SGHRS, CDR2 YFSETQ. The CDR3 protein is CASSPRQGVGEQYF. The DNA of the CDR3 is TGCGCCAGCAGCCCCAGACAGGGTGTTGGCGAGCAGTACTTC.

The table lists this clone with a few counts. The chain couples TRBV5-1 to TRBJ2-2, with 10 bases aligning to TRBD1. The germline gives CDR1 SGHRS, CDR2 YFSETQ. J was trimmed by 4 bases and V by 4 bases; bases with no gene match: 10. This CDR3 has 17 amino acids. In nucleotides, the CDR3 is TGCGCCAGCAGCCGCGCCCTGGGACAGGGGATCACCGGGGAGCTGTTTTTT. As protein: CASSRALGQGITGELFF.

The genes are TRBV7-3 and TRBJ2-3; D is unclear. This CDR3 is built from 13 residues. V lost 5 bases and J lost 5, with 11 bases in between. The germline V gene encodes CDR1 SGHTA and CDR2 FQGTGA. CDR3 in DNA: TGTGCCAGCAGCCGGTCGATCAAAGATACGCAGTATTTT. Protein product: CASSRSIKDTQYF.

V usage is TRBV7-2 and J usage is TRBJ2-5; D possibly matches TRBD1 or TRBD2 (5 bases each). The CDR3 sequence is 16 residues long. V gave up 5 bases and J gave up 7 bases, with 23 bases separating them. Germline V gene sequence: CDR1 SGHTA, CDR2 FQGNSA. The CDR3, as DNA: TGTGCCAGCAGCCCGCCAGGCTCCGGGGCCTTGGGGACCCAGTACTTC. It yields the protein CASSPPGSGALGTQYF.

The rearrangement uses TRBV10-3 and TRBJ2-3; a weak D match, TRBD2 (6 bases). Germline assignment: CDR1 ENHRY and CDR2 SYGVKD. V lost 0 bases, J lost 0 bases, and 10 bases lay in between. The CDR3 covers 16 residues. As DNA, the CDR3 is TGTGCCATCAGTGAGTCGATTCGGGGGAGCACAGATACGCAGTATTTT. As protein: CAISESIRGSTDTQYF.

The chain has TRBV25-1 and TRBJ1-1; tentatively, D is TRBD1 (5 bases). Germline V lookup: CDR1 MGHDK, CDR2 SYGVNS. Trimming took off 4 bases at V and 1 base at J, with 22 bases between the two ends. This CDR3 has 18 residues. The CDR3 sequence: CASSGVIGAATANTEAFF. The CDR3 DNA sequence: TGTGCCAGCAGTGGAGTGATTGGGGCAGCGACAGCGAACACTGAAGCTTTCTTT.

The chain joins TRBV4-1 to TRBJ2-5, with TRBD2 matching over 16 bases. V trimming: 4 bases; J trimming: 5 bases; junction bases outside the gene matches: 7. This CDR3 comprises 17 residues. CDR1 and CDR2 from the germline V gene are MGHRA and YSYEKL. The CDR3 loop is CASSPRGLAGGGETQYF. DNA for the CDR3: TGCGCCAGCAGCCCAAGGGGACTAGCGGGAGGGGGGGAGACCCAGTACTTC.

V is TRBV7-9 and J is TRBJ2-7; D is unresolved. V was cut by 2 bases and J by 2 bases, with 10 bases left in between. CDR1 is SEHNR, CDR2 FQNEAQ, per germline (reference sequence). This CDR3 contains 14 residues. The CDR3 DNA sequence: TGTGCCAGCAGCTTAATCCTTCCACCCTACGAGCAGTACTTC. This gives the protein CASSLILPPYEQYF.